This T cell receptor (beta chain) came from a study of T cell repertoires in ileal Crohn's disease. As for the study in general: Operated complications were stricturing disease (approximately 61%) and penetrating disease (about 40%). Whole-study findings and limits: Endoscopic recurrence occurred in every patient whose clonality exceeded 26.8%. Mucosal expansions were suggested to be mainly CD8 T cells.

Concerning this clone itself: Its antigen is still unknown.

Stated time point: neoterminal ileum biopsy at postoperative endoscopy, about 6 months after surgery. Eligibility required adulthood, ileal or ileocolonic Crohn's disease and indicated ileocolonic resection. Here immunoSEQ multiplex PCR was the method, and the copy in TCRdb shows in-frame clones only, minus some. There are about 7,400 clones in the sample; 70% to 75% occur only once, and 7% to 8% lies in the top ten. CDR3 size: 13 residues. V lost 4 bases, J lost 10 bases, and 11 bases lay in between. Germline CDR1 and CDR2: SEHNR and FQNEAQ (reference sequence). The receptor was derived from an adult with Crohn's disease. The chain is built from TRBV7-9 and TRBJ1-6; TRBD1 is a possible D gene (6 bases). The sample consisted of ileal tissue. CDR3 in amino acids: CASSSLQGSPLHF. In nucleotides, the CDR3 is TGTGCCAGCAGCTCACTACAGGGATCACCCCTCCACTTT.